The entry below describes one TCR beta chain. The target antigen is unknown. This specimen belongs to a study of T cells expressing NK-cell markers. About the study: Sorted CD3+CD56+NKG2C+, CD3+CD56+NKG2C- and CD3+CD56-NKG2C+ T-cell subsets were beta-chain profiled.

Overall study results and limits: Unclear, still, was the HCMV specificity of the expanded NKG2C+ T cell clones.

Per germline, CDR1 SGHRS and CDR2 YFSETQ. The CDR3 has 13 residues. It was by 5'RACE template switching with UMIs that TCR beta cDNA was made. Each CDR3 protein gets one entry in TCRdb, which reprocessed the 5' RACE reads and gives no DNA. Its listing shows 550,000 to 600,000 distinct CDR3 sequences. Sequencing was performed on blood T cells: a sorted CD56 or NKG2C T cell subset, CD4+ or CD8+ T cells, or bulk PBMC T cells (not recorded which). This receptor was taken from a man aged 18 to 29 in good health. The chain couples TRBV5-1 to TRBJ2-7; TCRdb picks TRBD1, but there is no DNA to check that call. The CDR3 sequence: CASSLTSGAEQYF.